What follows are 13 T cell receptor beta chains derived from one specimen sequenced in a study of T cells after yellow fever vaccination. TCRdb redid the calling of the 5' RACE reads with MiXCR, one entry per CDR3 protein. Of over 300,000 distinct CDR3 sequences in the sample, about 4% were seen once. This material consisted of PBMCs, taken 5 days after the yellow fever booster vaccination. Receptor source: a man aged 18 to 35 who received the YFV17D yellow fever vaccine.

The sample holds a few counts of this clonotype. The chain employs TRBV5-4 and TRBJ2-1; D is uncertain. The V gene lost 4 bases and the J gene lost 4 bases, with 12 bases spanning the gap. Looked up from germline, CDR1 is SGHNT and CDR2 is YYREEE (reference sequence). The CDR3 is 14 amino acids. The CDR3 here is CASSPPARYNEQFF. The CDR3, as DNA: TGTGCCAGCAGCCCACCCGCAAGATACAATGAGCAGTTCTTC.

The genes are TRBV18 and TRBJ2-1; D gene ambiguous. CDR3 size: 13 residues. CDR1 is KGHSH, CDR2 LQKENI, per germline. Trimming shortened V by 1 base and J by 7 bases, and 8 bases separated the two germline ends. The CDR3 DNA reads as TGTGCCAGCTCACCACGTACGCTTAATGAGCAGTTCTTC. Residues: CASSPRTLNEQFF.

This clonotype was detected a few times. The chain employs TRBV24-1 and TRBJ2-1; D is ambiguous. With 3 bases removed from V and 10 bases from J, the gap between germline ends came to 18 bases. The CDR3 loop spans 15 amino acids. Germline CDR1 and CDR2: KGHDR and SFDVKD. The CDR3 DNA reads as TGTGCCACCAGTGATCAAAACGGAGACCTTGGGGAGCAGTTCTTC. Amino acids: CATSDQNGDLGEQFF.

This clonotype was seen a handful of times. The chain combines TRBV5-1 with TRBJ2-2; D gene uncertain. CDR3 length equals 14 residues. CDR1 and CDR2 (germline): SGHRS, YFSETQ. V was trimmed by 5 bases and J by 4 bases, leaving 12 bases between them. The DNA for the CDR3 is TGCGCCAGCAGACCCCGCTTAGGCACCGGGGAGCTGTTTTTT. Its translation is CASRPRLGTGELFF.

The chain combines TRBV7-3 with TRBJ2-1, with D perhaps matching TRBD2 (6 bases). V was clipped by 5 bases and J by 4 bases, with 18 bases between them. The germline gives CDR1 SGHTA, CDR2 FQGTGA. The CDR3 extends over 16 amino acids. The CDR3 loop reads CASSPAFGGGYNEQFF. DNA of the CDR3: TGTGCCAGCAGCCCCGCTTTCGGGGGAGGTTACAATGAGCAGTTCTTC. Full variable domain (rest looked up from reference TRBV7-3 and TRBJ2-1): GAGVSQTPSNKVTEKGKYVELRCDPISGHTALYWYRQSLGQGPEFLIYFQGTGAADDSGLPNDRFFAVRPEGSVSTLKIQRTERGDSAVYLCASSPAFGGGYNEQFFGPGTRLTVL.

This clonotype came up many times. The chain links TRBV20-1 to TRBJ1-1; D remains unclear. CDR1 is DFQATT and CDR2 is SNEGSKA in the germline V gene (reference sequence). The CDR3 sequence is 12 residues long. Trimming left V 4 bases short and J 1 base short, with 7 bases between. The CDR3 here is CSAIETNTEAFF. The CDR3 coding sequence is TGCAGTGCTATAGAGACGAACACTGAAGCTTTCTTT.

V gene TRBV19 combines with J gene TRBJ2-5; D is unresolved. This CDR3 is built from 13 residues. The V and J ends lost 5 bases and 5 bases respectively, with 12 bases between them. Germline loops: CDR1 LNHDA, CDR2 SQIVND (reference sequence). This chain's CDR3 is CASSQGLRETQYF. The CDR3 DNA follows: TGTGCCAGTAGTCAAGGTCTACGGGAGACCCAGTACTTC.

The chain has TRBV6-1 and TRBJ2-3, with 9 bases matching TRBD2. The CDR3 runs to 15 residues. V lost 5 bases to trimming and J lost 2 bases; unmatched junction nucleotides: 5. The V gene's germline CDR1 is MNHNS and CDR2 SASEGT. As DNA, the CDR3 is TGTGCCAGCAGTATAGCGGGGGCCTTCACAGATACGCAGTATTTT. The encoded protein is CASSIAGAFTDTQYF.

The sample holds many counts of this clonotype. V gene TRBV7-8 combines with J gene TRBJ1-1; possibly TRBD1 for D (6 bases). The germline V gene has CDR1 SGHVS and CDR2 FQNEAQ. This CDR3 is 15 amino acids long. V lost 0 bases and J 7 bases, leaving 15 bases between the germline ends. CDR3 amino acids: CASSLAWGARVEAFF. CDR3 coding DNA: TGTGCCAGCAGCTTAGCTTGGGGGGCCAGAGTTGAAGCTTTCTTT.

This clonotype was found a few times. This rearrangement joins TRBV18 to TRBJ2-3; TRBD2 might be the D (5 bases). CDR1 is KGHSH and CDR2 is LQKENI in the germline V gene. This CDR3 region has 15 residues. Trimming pared 4 bases from V and 1 base from J, leaving 12 bases between. The CDR3 reads CASSRERGGTDTQYF. CDR3 sequence (DNA): TGTGCCAGCTCACGAGAACGGGGAGGCACAGATACGCAGTATTTT.

This clonotype was seen ten or more times. The chain uses TRBV5-1 and TRBJ1-1; D perhaps matches TRBD1 (5 bases). The germline V and J ends were trimmed by 4 bases and 0 bases, with 10 bases remaining between them. There are 14 residues in the CDR3. Germline CDR1 reads SGHRS; CDR2 reads YFSETQ. The CDR3 is CASSPGNLNTEAFF. CDR3 coding DNA: TGCGCCAGCAGCCCAGGGAACCTGAACACTGAAGCTTTCTTT.

At least ten counts were recorded for this clonotype. The V gene is TRBV2, the J gene TRBJ1-1; weak D call: TRBD1 (5 bases). CDR3 length: 12 amino acids. Germline V gene sequence: CDR1 SNHLY, CDR2 FYNNEI. Trimming took 6 bases from V and 9 from J, leaving 14 bases between them. CDR3 DNA sequence: TGTGCCAGCAGGGGGGACGGACCTAAAGCTTTCTTT. Translated: CASRGDGPKAFF.

This chain uses TRBV28 with TRBJ1-1, with TRBD1 matching over 11 bases. The CDR3 covers 16 residues. Germline trimming cut 5 bases from V and 5 bases from J; bases unmatched to any gene: 10. Germline assignment: CDR1 MDHEN and CDR2 SYDVKM. The CDR3 coding sequence is TGTGCCAGCAGTCCGTGGACAGGGGGCCGGAAAACTGAAGCTTTCTTT. Translated: CASSPWTGGRKTEAFF. The full variable domain, rest sourced from reference TRBV28 and TRBJ1-1, is DVKVTQSSRYLVKRTGEKVFLECVQDMDHENMFWYRQDPGLGLRLIYFSYDVKMKEKGDIPEGYSVSREKKERFSLILESASTNQTSMYLCASSPWTGGRKTEAFFGQGTRLTVV.